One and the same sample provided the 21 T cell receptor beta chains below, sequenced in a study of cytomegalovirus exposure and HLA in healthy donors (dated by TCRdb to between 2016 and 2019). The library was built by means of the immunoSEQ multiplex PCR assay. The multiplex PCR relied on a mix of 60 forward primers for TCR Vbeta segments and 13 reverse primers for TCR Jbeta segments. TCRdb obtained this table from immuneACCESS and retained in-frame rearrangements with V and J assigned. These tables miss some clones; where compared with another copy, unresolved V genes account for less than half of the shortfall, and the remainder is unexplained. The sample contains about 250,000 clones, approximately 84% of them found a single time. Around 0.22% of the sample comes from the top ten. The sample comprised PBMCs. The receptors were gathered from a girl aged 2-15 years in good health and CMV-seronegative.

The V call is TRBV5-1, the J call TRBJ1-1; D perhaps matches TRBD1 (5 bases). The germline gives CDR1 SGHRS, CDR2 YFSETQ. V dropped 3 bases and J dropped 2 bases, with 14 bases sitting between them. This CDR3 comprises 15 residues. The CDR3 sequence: CASSYSTGGNTEAFF. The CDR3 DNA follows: TGCGCCAGCAGCTACTCGACGGGGGGAAACACTGAAGCTTTCTTT.

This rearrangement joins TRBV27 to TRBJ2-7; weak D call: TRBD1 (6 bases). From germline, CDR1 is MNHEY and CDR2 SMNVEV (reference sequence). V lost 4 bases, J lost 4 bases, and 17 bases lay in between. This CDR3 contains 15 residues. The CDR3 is CASSYDGAQGYEQYF. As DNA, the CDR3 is TGTGCCAGCAGTTACGACGGGGCCCAGGGGTACGAGCAGTACTTC.

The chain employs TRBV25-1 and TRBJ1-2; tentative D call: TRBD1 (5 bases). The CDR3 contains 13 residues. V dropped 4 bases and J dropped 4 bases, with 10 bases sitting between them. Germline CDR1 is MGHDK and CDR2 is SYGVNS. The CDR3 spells CASSGGDSYGYTF. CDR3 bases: TGTGCCAGCAGTGGAGGTGACAGCTATGGCTACACCTTC.

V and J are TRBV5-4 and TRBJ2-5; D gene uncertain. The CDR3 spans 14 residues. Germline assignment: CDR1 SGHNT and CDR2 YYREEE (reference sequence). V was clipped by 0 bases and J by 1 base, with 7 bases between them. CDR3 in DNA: TGTGCCAGCAGCTTGGCCAACACCCAAGAGACCCAGTACTTC. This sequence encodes CASSLANTQETQYF.

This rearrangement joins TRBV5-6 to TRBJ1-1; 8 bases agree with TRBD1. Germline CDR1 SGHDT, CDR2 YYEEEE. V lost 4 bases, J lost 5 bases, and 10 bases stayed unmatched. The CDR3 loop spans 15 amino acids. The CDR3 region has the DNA TGTGCCAGCAGCCCCCTACCGGACAGGGCGACTGAAGCTTTCTTT. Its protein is CASSPLPDRATEAFF.

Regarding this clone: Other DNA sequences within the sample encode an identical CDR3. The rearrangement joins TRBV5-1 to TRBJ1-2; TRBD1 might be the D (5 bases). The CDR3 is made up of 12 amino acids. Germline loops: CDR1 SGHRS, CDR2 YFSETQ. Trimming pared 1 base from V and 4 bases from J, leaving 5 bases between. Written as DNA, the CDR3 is TGCGCCAGCAGCTTGACAGGCTATGGCTACACCTTC. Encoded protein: CASSLTGYGYTF.

The CDR3 region is CASSPPRTGVTTYNEQFF. CDR3 coding DNA: TGTGCCAGCAGCCCTCCCAGGACAGGGGTCACGACCTACAATGAGCAGTTCTTC. This rearrangement joins TRBV7-2 to TRBJ2-1, with 9 positions matching TRBD1. The CDR3 covers 18 residues. Germline V gives CDR1 SGHTA, CDR2 FQGNSA. V lost 5 bases to trimming and J lost 2 bases; unmatched junction nucleotides: 13.

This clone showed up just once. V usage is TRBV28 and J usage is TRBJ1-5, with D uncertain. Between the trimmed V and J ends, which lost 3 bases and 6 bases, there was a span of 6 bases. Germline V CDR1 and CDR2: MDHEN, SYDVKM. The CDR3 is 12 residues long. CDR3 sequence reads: CASSFGSQPQHF. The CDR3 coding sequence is TGTGCCAGCAGTTTTGGTAGTCAGCCCCAGCATTTT.

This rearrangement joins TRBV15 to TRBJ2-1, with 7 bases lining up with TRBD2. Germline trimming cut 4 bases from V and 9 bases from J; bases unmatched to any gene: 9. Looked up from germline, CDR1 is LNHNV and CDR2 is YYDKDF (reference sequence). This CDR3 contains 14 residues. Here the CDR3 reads CATSTAGTTREQFF. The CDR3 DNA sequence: TGTGCCACCAGCACAGCCGGGACTACACGTGAGCAGTTCTTC.

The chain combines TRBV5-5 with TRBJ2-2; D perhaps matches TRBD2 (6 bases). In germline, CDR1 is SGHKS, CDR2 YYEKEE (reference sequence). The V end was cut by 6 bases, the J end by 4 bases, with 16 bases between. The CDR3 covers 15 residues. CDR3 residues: CASIGSAGPTGELFF. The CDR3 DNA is TGTGCCAGCATCGGGAGCGCGGGACCCACCGGGGAGCTGTTTTTT. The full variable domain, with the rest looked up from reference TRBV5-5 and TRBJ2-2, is DAGVTQSPTHLIKTRGQQVTLRCSPISGHKSVSWYQQVLGQGPQFIFQYYEKEERGRGNFPDRFSARQFPNYSSELNVNALLLGDSALYLCASIGSAGPTGELFFGEGSRLTVL.

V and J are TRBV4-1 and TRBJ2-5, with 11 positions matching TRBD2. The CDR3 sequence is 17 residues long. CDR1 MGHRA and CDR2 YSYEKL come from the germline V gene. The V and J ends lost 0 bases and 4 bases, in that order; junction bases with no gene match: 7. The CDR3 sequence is CASSQDPLAGGRETQYF. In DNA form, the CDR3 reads TGCGCCAGCAGCCAAGACCCCTTAGCGGGGGGGCGAGAGACCCAGTACTTC.

CDR3 coding DNA: TGTGCCAGCCGAAGGACTCTCCCGGGGTACGAGCAGTACTTC. It yields the protein CASRRTLPGYEQYF. The chain combines TRBV6-1 with TRBJ2-7, with a possible D match to TRBD2 (5 bases). CDR3 size: 14 residues. The germline V and J ends were trimmed by 8 bases and 4 bases, with 18 bases remaining between them. Germline V lookup: CDR1 MNHNS, CDR2 SASEGT.

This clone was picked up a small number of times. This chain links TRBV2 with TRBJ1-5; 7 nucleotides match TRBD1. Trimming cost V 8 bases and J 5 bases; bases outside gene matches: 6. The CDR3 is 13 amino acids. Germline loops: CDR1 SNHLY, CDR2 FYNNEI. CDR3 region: CASLQGWDQPQHF. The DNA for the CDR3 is TGTGCCAGCCTACAGGGGTGGGATCAGCCCCAGCATTTT. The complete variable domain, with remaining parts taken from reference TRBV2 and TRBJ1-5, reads EPEVTQTPSHQVTQMGQEVILRCVPISNHLYFYWYRQILGQKVEFLVSFYNNEISEKSEIFDDQFSVERPDGSNFTLKIRSTKLEDSAMYFCASLQGWDQPQHFGDGTRLSIL.

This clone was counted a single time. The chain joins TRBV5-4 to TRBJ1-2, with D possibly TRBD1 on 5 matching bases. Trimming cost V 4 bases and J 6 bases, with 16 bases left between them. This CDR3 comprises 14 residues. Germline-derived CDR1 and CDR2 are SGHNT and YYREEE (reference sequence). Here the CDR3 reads CASSTGTGINGYTF. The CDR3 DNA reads TGTGCCAGCAGCACGGGGACTGGGATTAATGGCTACACCTTC.

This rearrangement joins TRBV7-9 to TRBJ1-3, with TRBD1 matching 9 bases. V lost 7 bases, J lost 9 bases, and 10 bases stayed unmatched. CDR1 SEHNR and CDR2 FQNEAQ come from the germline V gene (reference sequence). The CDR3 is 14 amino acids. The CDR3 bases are TGTGCCAGCACCGCGGACAGGGGAGCAGGCACCATATATTTT. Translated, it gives CASTADRGAGTIYF.

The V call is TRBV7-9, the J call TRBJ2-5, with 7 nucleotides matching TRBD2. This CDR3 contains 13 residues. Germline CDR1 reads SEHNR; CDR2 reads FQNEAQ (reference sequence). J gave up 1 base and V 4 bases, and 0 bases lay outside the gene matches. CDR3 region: CASSSSGQETQYF. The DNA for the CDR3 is TGTGCCAGCAGCTCTAGCGGCCAAGAGACCCAGTACTTC.

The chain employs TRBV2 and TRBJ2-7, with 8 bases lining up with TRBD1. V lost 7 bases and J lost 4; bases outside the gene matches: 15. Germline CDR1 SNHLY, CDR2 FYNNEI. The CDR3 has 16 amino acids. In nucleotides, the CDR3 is TGTGCCAGCAAGGTGGTCCGGACAGGGAAGCCTTACGAGCAGTACTTC. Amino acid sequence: CASKVVRTGKPYEQYF.

CDR3 region: CASRSPGGGFAEAFF. Here the CDR3 DNA reads TGCGCCAGCAGGTCCCCCGGCGGGGGGTTCGCTGAAGCTTTCTTT. The chain combines TRBV5-1 with TRBJ1-1, with a possible D match to TRBD1 (5 bases). The CDR3 extends over 15 amino acids. From germline, CDR1 is SGHRS and CDR2 YFSETQ. Trimming cost V 5 bases and J 6 bases, with 20 bases left between them.

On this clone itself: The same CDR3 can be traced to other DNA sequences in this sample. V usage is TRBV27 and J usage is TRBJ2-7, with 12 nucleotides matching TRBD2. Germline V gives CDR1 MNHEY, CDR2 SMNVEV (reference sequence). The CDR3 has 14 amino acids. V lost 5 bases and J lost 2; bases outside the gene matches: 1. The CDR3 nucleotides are TGTGCCAGCAGTCTAGCGGGGGGGCCCTACGAGCAGTACTTC. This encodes CASSLAGGPYEQYF.

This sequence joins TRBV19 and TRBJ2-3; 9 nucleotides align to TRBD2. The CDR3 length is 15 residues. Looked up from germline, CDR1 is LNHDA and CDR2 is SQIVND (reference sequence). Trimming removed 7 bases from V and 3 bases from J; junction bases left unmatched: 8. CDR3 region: CASTNSGSRTDTQYF. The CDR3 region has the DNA TGTGCCAGTACCAATAGCGGGAGCAGAACAGATACGCAGTATTTT.

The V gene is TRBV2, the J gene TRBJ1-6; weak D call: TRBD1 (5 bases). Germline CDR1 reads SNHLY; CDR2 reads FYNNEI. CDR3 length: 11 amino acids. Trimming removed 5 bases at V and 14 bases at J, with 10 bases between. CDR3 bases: TGTGCCAGCAGTCCTGAAGGGGCCCTCCACTTT. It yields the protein CASSPEGALHF.